This T cell receptor beta chain originates from a study of T cell changes during pregnancy in multiple sclerosis. CDR1 SGDLS and CDR2 YYNGEE come from the germline V gene. There are 14 residues in the CDR3. V was pared by 6 bases and J by 7 bases, with 7 bases of the junction left unmatched. Only in-frame clones appear in the TCRdb table, and some are missing; sequencing was by immunoSEQ multiplex PCR. The table shows tens of thousands of clones, with roughly 93% occurring only once. The sequences come from CD8+ T cells from peripheral blood mononuclear cells, collected in the first trimester of pregnancy. The chain has TRBV9 and TRBJ1-6; 7 nucleotides agree with TRBD1. This sequence was found in a female donor with multiple sclerosis, enrolled in a pregnancy study. This CDR3 is CASNRGSRNSPLHF. CDR3 coding DNA: TGTGCCAGCAACAGGGGCTCGAGAAATTCACCCCTCCACTTT.